This T cell receptor (beta chain) was profiled in a study of Graves' ophthalmopathy and Graves' hyperthyroidism. For repertoire sequencing, the TCR beta CDR3 regions were amplified from RNA transcripts. Investigators did first-round RT-PCR with HTBI primers, then second-round multiplex PCR. TCRdb re-called the multiplex PCR reads with MiXCR, one entry per CDR3 protein. Of over 150,000 distinct CDR3 sequences in the sample, 37% were seen once. The germline V gene encodes CDR1 MDHEN and CDR2 SYDVKM. The CDR3 has 12 amino acids. V was pared by 5 bases and J by 0 bases, with 5 bases between. This clonotype was detected ten times or more.

The TCR comes from a middle-aged woman with Graves' ophthalmopathy. Specimen: peripheral blood. V gene TRBV28 combines with J gene TRBJ2-7; no reliable D call. CDR3 nucleotide sequence: TGTGCCAGCAGTGAGAGCTCCTACGAGCAGTACTTC. This encodes CASSESSYEQYF.